Listed below are T cell receptor beta chains from one sample, sequenced in a study of shared clonotypes between healthy human individuals. The protocol was immunoSEQ multiplex PCR, while the TCRdb copy is restricted to in-frame clones and leaves out a portion. The table records 550,000 to 800,000 clones, 74% of them present only once. The sample taken for sequencing was memory CD4+ T cells sorted from blood. Receptor source: a woman in her 30s in good health. The CDR3 runs from the conserved cysteine through the conserved F or W. D genes are given only for firm matches. A row's size may be missing; if present it is once, few, many or a size class.

J gene | D gene | clone size | V gene | CDR3 DNA | CDR3 protein
TRBJ1-2 | . | . | TRBV10-3 | TGTGCCATCAGTGAGTATATTTTGTGGACAGCCATTTATGGCTACACCTTC | CAISEYILWTAIYGYTF
TRBJ2-7 | TRBD1 | . | TRBV11-3 | TGTGCCAGCAGCTTAGGAGGGGGCCCGCTGAGGGAGCAGTACTTC | CASSLGGGPLREQYF
TRBJ2-2 | . | . | TRBV7-6 | TGTGCCAGCACCCCCCAGGAAGGTACCGGGGAGCTGTTTTTT | CASTPQEGTGELFF
TRBJ2-3 | . | . | TRBV19 | TGTGCCAGTAGTCCCGGGACCTATACGCAGTATTTT | CASSPGTYTQYF
TRBJ1-1 | . | once | TRBV6-6 | TGTGCCAGCAGTTACTCGAGAGGGTCTGAAGCTTTCTTT | CASSYSRGSEAFF
TRBJ2-7 | . | . | TRBV5-1 | TGCGCCAGCAGCTTGGTTGCCGCGGGAACAGTATCCTACGAGCAGTACTTC | CASSLVAAGTVSYEQYF
TRBJ1-3 | . | . | TRBV30 | TGTGCCTGGAGCCTTATCTCTGGAAACACCATATATTTT | CAWSLISGNTIYF
TRBJ1-1 | . | . | TRBV9 | TGTGCCAGCAGCCCAGCCGGGTCTCGGGACACTGAAGCTTTCTTT | CASSPAGSRDTEAFF
TRBJ2-7 | TRBD1 | . | TRBV15 | TGTGCCACCAGCAAGACAGGGGGCTCGTACGAGCAGTACTTC | CATSKTGGSYEQYF
TRBJ2-5 | TRBD1 | . | TRBV14 | TGTGCCAGCAGCCAAGTGCATTCAGGGGGGACCCAGTACTTC | CASSQVHSGGTQYF
TRBJ2-2 | TRBD1 | . | TRBV7-7 | TGTGCCAGCAGCTTAGACGGATCGGCAGGGGGGCTGTTTTTT | CASSLDGSAGGLFF
TRBJ2-7 | TRBD1 | . | TRBV30 | TGTGCCTGGGGGACAGGGGGGGCCTACGAGCAGTACTTC | CAWGTGGAYEQYF
TRBJ2-3 | . | . | TRBV28 | TGTGCCAGCAACAGATACACAGATACGCAGTATTTT | CASNRYTDTQYF
TRBJ1-2 | TRBD1 | once | TRBV18 | TGTGCCAGCTCACCAACAGAACAGGGGGCATCGGGCTACACCTTC | CASSPTEQGASGYTF
TRBJ2-3 | . | once | TRBV6-5 | TGTGCCAGCAGCCCTTTCCCGTATGGAGATACGCAGTATTTT | CASSPFPYGDTQYF
TRBJ2-1 | . | . | TRBV7-2 | TGTGCCAGCAGTCAAGCCCCCAGTCCCAATGAGCAGTTCTTC | CASSQAPSPNEQFF
TRBJ2-7 | . | . | TRBV5-6 | TGTGCCAGCAGCTTGAATCTGGGGAATATAGATCCCTACGAGCAGTACTTC | CASSLNLGNIDPYEQYF
TRBJ1-2 | . | . | TRBV7-2 | TGTGCCAGCAGCTTAGGGTCAGGGGCCCGCTATGGCTACACCTTC | CASSLGSGARYGYTF
TRBJ2-3 | TRBD2 | . | TRBV4-2 | TGTGCCAGCAGCCCATCTTCGGGGGGAGGGCCCTCAGATACGCAGTATTTT | CASSPSSGGGPSDTQYF
TRBJ2-3 | TRBD1 | . | TRBV13 | TGTGCCAGCAGCTACCCCCCCTGGACAGGGCGGCCAGATACGCAGTATTTT | CASSYPPWTGRPDTQYF
TRBJ1-2 | . | once | TRBV28 | TGTGCCAGCAGTCTGTACAGGGTGGCCTATGGCTACACCTTC | CASSLYRVAYGYTF
TRBJ1-5 | . | . | TRBV19 | TGTGCCAGTAGTATAGGGGGTCCTCAGCCCCAGCATTTT | CASSIGGPQPQHF
TRBJ2-6 | . | . | TRBV10-3 | TGTGCCACAGGGGTGGCTGGGGCCAACGTCCTGACTTTC | CATGVAGANVLTF
TRBJ1-2 | TRBD1 | . | TRBV4-2 | TGTGCCAGCAGCCAAGACCCCGGACAGGGGAGGGATGGCTACACCTTC | CASSQDPGQGRDGYTF
TRBJ2-3 | . | . | TRBV7-2 | TGTGCCAGCAGCCCGTGGAGCACAGATACGCAGTATTTT | CASSPWSTDTQYF
TRBJ1-1 | . | . | TRBV18 | TGTGCCAGCTCACCACCGGGGGGGCTCACTGAAGCTTTCTTT | CASSPPGGLTEAFF
TRBJ2-2 | . | few | TRBV5-4 | TGTGCCAGCAGCCCATGGACAAGGGCTTTCACCGGGGAGCTGTTTTTT | CASSPWTRAFTGELFF
TRBJ2-1 | . | once | TRBV2 | TGTGCCAGCAGTGAAGAGGTAGGGGCCGAGCAGTTCTTC | CASSEEVGAEQFF
TRBJ1-5 | . | . | TRBV10-3 | TGTGCCATCAGTTTGCAGGATAATCAGCCCCAGCATTTT | CAISLQDNQPQHF
TRBJ2-4 | . | few | TRBV19 | TGTGCCAGTAGTATAGATCGGGGAAACATTCAGTACTTC | CASSIDRGNIQYF